Below are 32 T cell receptor beta chains sequenced from a single sample in a study of CD8 T cells in Susac syndrome. Random hexamers were used to reverse transcribe the RNA input (about 0.5 to 1 ug). TCRdb re-called the immunoSEQ multiplex PCR reads with MiXCR, one entry per CDR3 protein. The sample has approximately 150,000 distinct CDR3 sequences; approximately 93% are singletons. Sequenced material: CD4+ T cells from PBMCs. Receptors originate from a human donor with multiple sclerosis.

The chain combines TRBV4-2 with TRBJ2-5; perhaps D is TRBD1 or TRBD2 (6 bases each). Trimming removed 0 bases from V and 7 bases from J, with 12 bases in between. Germline V gene data show CDR1 as LGHNA and CDR2 as YNFKEQ. The CDR3 is 14 residues long. In nucleotides, the CDR3 is TGTGCCAGCAGCCAAGATTGGGGGGCCGGGACCCAGTACTTC. It encodes CASSQDWGAGTQYF.

This chain links TRBV20-1 with TRBJ1-4; no clear D. The V end was cut by 1 base, the J end by 6 bases, with 12 bases between. Per the germline V gene, CDR1 is DFQATT and CDR2 is SNEGSKA (reference sequence). The CDR3 is 14 residues long. CDR3 in DNA: TGCAGTGCTAGAGCCCCCTGGAGGGATGAAAAACTGTTTTTT. Its protein product is CSARAPWRDEKLFF.

The V call is TRBV6-2 or TRBV6-3, the J call TRBJ2-7, with D tentatively TRBD1 or TRBD2 (5 bases each). Germline V gene data show CDR1 as MNHEY and CDR2 as SVGEGT. The length of the CDR3 is 18 residues. V was clipped by 0 bases and J by 2 bases, with 20 bases between them. The CDR3 bases are TGTGCCAGCAGTTACTCGACTATCGGTGCAGGGCCCACCTACGAGCAGTACTTC. Its translation is CASSYSTIGAGPTYEQYF.

The chain carries TRBV20-1 and TRBJ2-3, with D possibly TRBD1 on 6 matching bases. This CDR3 contains 14 residues. V was pared by 3 bases and J by 0 bases, with 10 bases between. Germline assignment: CDR1 DFQATT and CDR2 SNEGSKA (reference sequence). CDR3 residues: CSASRDISTDTQYF. The CDR3 DNA is TGCAGTGCTAGCCGGGACATAAGCACAGATACGCAGTATTTT.

The J gene is TRBJ2-5, the V gene TRBV29-1; D unresolved. CDR1 and CDR2 (germline): SQVTM, ANQGSEA. Trimming removed 4 bases at V and 1 base at J, with 1 base between. The CDR3 is made up of 10 amino acids. The CDR3 bases are TGCAGCGTTGCCCAAGAGACCCAGTACTTC. Residues: CSVAQETQYF.

The chain employs TRBV30 and TRBJ1-2; D remains unclear. Between the trimmed V and J ends, which lost 4 bases and 1 base, there was a span of 10 bases. This CDR3 is 13 amino acids long. CDR1 is GTSNPN and CDR2 is SVGIG in the germline V gene (reference sequence). For the CDR3, the DNA is TGTGCCTGGAACCCCGGGTATAACTATGGCTACACCTTC. The encoded protein is CAWNPGYNYGYTF.

This chain uses TRBV18 with TRBJ2-7; no reliable D call. The germline V gene has CDR1 KGHSH and CDR2 LQKENI. The V and J ends lost 2 bases and 4 bases respectively, with 9 bases between them. This CDR3 comprises 13 residues. CDR3: CASSPGLLYEQYF. DNA for the CDR3: TGTGCCAGCTCACCAGGGTTGCTTTACGAGCAGTACTTC. Full variable domain (remainder filled in from reference TRBV18 and TRBJ2-7): NAGVMQNPRHLVRRRGQEARLRCSPMKGHSHVYWYRQLPEEGLKFMVYLQKENIIDESGMPKERFSAEFPKEGPSILRIQQVVRGDSAAYFCASSPGLLYEQYFGPGTRLTVT.

V and J are TRBV4-2 and TRBJ1-4, with D uncertain. V lost 3 bases and J 5 bases, leaving 16 bases between the germline ends. The CDR3 loop spans 16 amino acids. The V gene's germline CDR1 is LGHNA and CDR2 YNFKEQ. The CDR3 region has the DNA TGTGCCAGCAGCCACACAGTGCCGGGAAAAAATGAAAAACTGTTTTTT. Its protein product is CASSHTVPGKNEKLFF.

The chain uses TRBV10-3 and TRBJ2-5, with D tentatively TRBD2 (6 bases). CDR3 length: 15 residues. V lost 10 bases to trimming and J lost 1 base, with 19 bases between them. Germline V gene lookup returns CDR1 ENHRY and CDR2 SYGVKD. The CDR3 is CATLDIRGTQETQYF. CDR3 coding DNA: TGTGCCACCCTGGATATCCGGGGGACCCAAGAGACCCAGTACTTC.

This clonotype occurred once. The chain employs TRBV6-6 and TRBJ1-5; tentative D call: TRBD1 (5 bases). This CDR3 has 14 amino acids. The V end was cut by 9 bases, the J end by 0 bases, with 12 bases between. From germline, CDR1 is MNHNY and CDR2 SVGAGI (reference sequence). For the CDR3, the DNA is TGTGCCAGTACAGCAGGGAATAGCAATCAGCCCCAGCATTTT. This sequence encodes CASTAGNSNQPQHF.

The chain couples TRBV7-2 to TRBJ1-1, with 8 bases aligning to TRBD1. After removal of 1 base from V and 10 bases from J, the junction contained 2 bases not matched to a gene. The CDR3 has 12 amino acids. Germline V CDR1 and CDR2: SGHTA, FQGNSA. This chain's CDR3 is CASSLGQGRAFF. In DNA, the CDR3 is TGTGCCAGCAGCTTAGGACAGGGGAGAGCTTTCTTT.

V gene TRBV6-6 combines with J gene TRBJ2-2; D is perhaps TRBD2 (6 bases). In germline, CDR1 is MNHNY, CDR2 SVGAGI (reference sequence). There are 15 residues in the CDR3. With 2 bases removed from V and 5 bases from J, the gap between germline ends came to 12 bases. CDR3 region: CASSYELAETGELFF. The DNA of the CDR3 is TGTGCCAGCAGTTACGAACTAGCTGAGACCGGGGAGCTGTTTTTT.

The DNA of the CDR3 is TGCAGTGCTACCCGGGGGGAACATCAGCCCCAGCATTTT. This sequence encodes CSATRGEHQPQHF. The chain couples TRBV20-1 to TRBJ1-5; tentatively, D is TRBD1 (5 bases). This CDR3 region has 13 residues. Germline V gene data show CDR1 as DFQATT and CDR2 as SNEGSKA (reference sequence). Trimming cost V 4 bases and J 5 bases, with 12 bases left between them.

The genes are TRBV29-1 and TRBJ2-5; TRBD1 is a possible D gene (6 bases). The V end lost 8 bases, the J end lost 5 bases, and 12 bases lay between the germline ends. Per the germline V gene, CDR1 is SQVTM and CDR2 is ANQGSEA. This CDR3 contains 11 residues. The CDR3 here is CSTGRGETQYF. The CDR3 DNA is TGCAGCACAGGCAGGGGTGAGACCCAGTACTTC.

The CDR3 nucleotides read TGTGCCAGCAGCCAAAGACTAGGCTCCTACAATGAGCAGTTCTTC. This sequence encodes CASSQRLGSYNEQFF. The rearrangement links TRBV7-2 to TRBJ2-1, with a possible D match to TRBD2 (6 bases). Trimming took 5 bases from V and 0 from J, leaving 11 bases between them. This CDR3 is 15 amino acids long. In germline, CDR1 is SGHTA, CDR2 FQGNSA.

The rearrangement uses TRBV5-1 and TRBJ2-1; no firm D call. Trimming stripped 2 bases from V and 6 bases from J, with 18 bases between. Germline lookup yields CDR1 SGHRS and CDR2 YFSETQ. The CDR3 is 16 amino acids. The CDR3 DNA is TGCGCCAGCAGCTTCCAAGGACCCACGGATACCAATGAGCAGTTCTTC. This gives the protein CASSFQGPTDTNEQFF.

This clonotype was seen only once. This sequence joins TRBV9 and TRBJ1-2; 8 bases align to TRBD1. This CDR3 comprises 14 residues. V lost 6 bases and J lost 2; bases outside the gene matches: 6. The germline V gene encodes CDR1 SGDLS and CDR2 YYNGEE. The CDR3 bases are TGTGCCAGCACCCGACAGGGGAAAAACTATGGCTACACCTTC. This translates into CASTRQGKNYGYTF.

The chain links TRBV30 to TRBJ2-1; 7 bases align to TRBD2. The CDR3 is made up of 15 amino acids. CDR1 GTSNPN and CDR2 SVGIG come from the germline V gene (reference sequence). V dropped 3 bases and J dropped 2; count of bases not matched to a gene: 7. CDR3 sequence (DNA): TGTGCCTGGAGCTCAAGCGGACTAGCCTACAATGAGCAGTTCTTC. This gives the protein CAWSSSGLAYNEQFF.

The chain joins TRBV7-9 to TRBJ1-4; D is undetermined. V was pared by 5 bases and J by 3 bases, with 10 bases between. The CDR3 consists of 14 residues. CDR1 and CDR2 from the germline V gene are SEHNR and FQNEAQ (reference sequence). CDR3 residues: CASSIGGANEKLFF. DNA for the CDR3: TGTGCCAGCAGCATCGGCGGTGCTAATGAAAAACTGTTTTTT.

The V call is TRBV30, the J call TRBJ1-1; D is ambiguous. This CDR3 is 15 amino acids long. V lost 0 bases, J lost 0 bases, and 11 bases lay in between. Germline V lookup: CDR1 GTSNPN, CDR2 SVGIG (reference sequence). In nucleotides, the CDR3 is TGTGCCTGGAGTGTTGAGGTCTGGTTGAACACTGAAGCTTTCTTT. This translates into CAWSVEVWLNTEAFF.

The J gene is TRBJ1-4, the V gene TRBV18; D gene uncertain. The ends were cut back, 2 bases at V and 11 bases at J, with 12 bases in the middle. Germline CDR1 and CDR2: KGHSH and LQKENI. CDR3 size: 13 residues. The CDR3 coding sequence is TGTGCCAGCTCACCATTGGGGATGAGGAAACTGTTTTTT. This translates into CASSPLGMRKLFF.

This rearrangement joins TRBV29-1 to TRBJ1-2; 7 bases map to TRBD1. Germline V lookup: CDR1 SQVTM, CDR2 ANQGSEA. The CDR3 is made up of 13 amino acids. Trimming took 3 bases from V and 4 from J; bases not matched to a gene: 5. In DNA, the CDR3 is TGCAGCGTTGACACAGGGGCCTTCTATGGCTACACCTTC. This gives the protein CSVDTGAFYGYTF.

This CDR3 is CASRYGQGNYGYTF. CDR3 nucleotide sequence: TGCGCCAGCAGATATGGACAGGGGAACTATGGCTACACCTTC. This chain uses TRBV5-1 with TRBJ1-2; 9 bases agree with TRBD1. The CDR3 sequence is 14 residues long. V trimming: 5 bases; J trimming: 2 bases; junction bases outside the gene matches: 4. Germline V gene sequence: CDR1 SGHRS, CDR2 YFSETQ.

The gene calls are TRBV7-9 and TRBJ1-1; D gene uncertain. The CDR3 runs to 15 residues. Germline CDR1 SEHNR, CDR2 FQNEAQ (reference sequence). The ends were cut back, 1 base at V and 1 base at J, with 10 bases in the middle. In nucleotides, the CDR3 is TGTGCCAGCAGCTTAGACAGACCCCAGAACACTGAAGCTTTCTTT. Residues: CASSLDRPQNTEAFF.

The count of this clonotype is one. The rearrangement uses TRBV5-1 and TRBJ1-4, with D possibly matching TRBD1 (5 bases). The CDR3 has 15 amino acids. The ends were cut back, 3 bases at V and 5 bases at J, with 14 bases in the middle. The germline gives CDR1 SGHRS, CDR2 YFSETQ. CDR3 DNA sequence: TGCGCCAGCAGCTCCTCCGGGACCAACAATGAAAAACTGTTTTTT. The encoded protein is CASSSSGTNNEKLFF.

J is TRBJ2-1 and V is TRBV19; D uncertain. The length of the CDR3 is 14 residues. The V end was cut by 0 bases, the J end by 8 bases, with 11 bases between. CDR1 and CDR2 from the germline V gene are LNHDA and SQIVND (reference sequence). The CDR3 loop is CASSIDDFMDEQFF. The CDR3 bases are TGTGCCAGTAGTATAGACGACTTTATGGATGAGCAGTTCTTC.

The J gene is TRBJ1-5, the V gene TRBV12-5; TRBD1 aligns across 10 bases. The CDR3 is 15 residues long. The germline CDR1 and CDR2 sequences are LGHNT and FRNRAP. V lost 6 bases, J lost 7 bases, and 9 bases stayed unmatched. The CDR3 DNA follows: TGTGCTAGTGGCAAAATAGGACAGGGGGTACAGCCCCAGCATTTT. Translating gives CASGKIGQGVQPQHF. The whole variable domain, remainder taken from reference TRBV12-5 and TRBJ1-5, is DARVTQTPRHKVTEMGQEVTMRCQPILGHNTVFWYRQTMMQGLELLAYFRNRAPLDDSGMPKDRFSAEMPDATLATLKIQPSEPRDSAVYFCASGKIGQGVQPQHFGDGTRLSIL.

Regarding this clonotype: The junction departs from the called germline gene at one end, perhaps through a read error. The chain has TRBV30 and TRBJ1-5, with 9 bases identical to TRBD1. The germline V gene encodes CDR1 GTSNPN and CDR2 SVGIG (reference sequence). CDR3 length: 15 residues. Written as DNA, the CDR3 is TGTGCCTGGAGTGTCCCCGGGACAGGGCATCAGCCCCAGCTTTTT. This translates into CAWSVPGTGHQPQLF.

The chain uses TRBV7-9 and TRBJ2-1; 8 bases map to TRBD2. The CDR3 loop spans 14 amino acids. Looked up from germline, CDR1 is SEHNR and CDR2 is FQNEAQ (reference sequence). The V gene end was trimmed by 2 bases and the J gene end by 10 bases; junction bases not matched to a gene: 7. The CDR3 DNA follows: TGTGCCAGCAGCTTACCGGGGGGGGTTTCGGAGCAGTTCTTC. Its translation: CASSLPGGVSEQFF.

The CDR3 DNA is TGTGCCAGCAGCTTTGTTGGGACAGATACGCAGTATTTT. This sequence encodes CASSFVGTDTQYF. The chain has TRBV7-2 and TRBJ2-3; D is uncertain. V was shortened by 3 bases and J by 3 bases, with 7 bases between the two germline ends. The CDR3 has 13 residues. Per the germline V gene, CDR1 is SGHTA and CDR2 is FQGNSA.

This rearrangement joins TRBV29-1 to TRBJ2-6; D remains unclear. Trimming cost V 4 bases and J 2 bases, with 9 bases left between them. CDR1 is SQVTM, CDR2 ANQGSEA, per germline. This CDR3 has 14 amino acids. The CDR3 nucleotides read TGCAGCGTTGGTGATACAGCTGGGGCCAACGTCCTGACTTTC. Protein: CSVGDTAGANVLTF.

CDR3 sequence: CASSYVGLYTGELFF. The CDR3 DNA is TGTGCCAGCAGTTACGTGGGGTTATACACCGGGGAGCTGTTTTTT. This sequence joins TRBV6-6 and TRBJ2-2; D call uncertain. This CDR3 is built from 15 residues. Germline V gene lookup returns CDR1 MNHNY and CDR2 SVGAGI (reference sequence). Trimming pared 2 bases from V and 3 bases from J, leaving 10 bases between.